This T cell receptor beta chain was obtained from a study of cytomegalovirus exposure and HLA in healthy donors. Losses at the gene ends were 3 bases for V and 5 bases for J; bases not matched to a gene: 12. The length of the CDR3 is 16 residues. Germline V lookup: CDR1 SGHRS, CDR2 YFSETQ. Primers for the PCR totalled 60 Vbeta and 13 Jbeta. Produced via immunoSEQ multiplex PCR; TCRdb's table is partial and in-frame only. The repertoire holds 150,000 to 200,000 clones, 68% seen once, with 1.4% to 1.5% in the top ten. This clone was counted between two and nine times. Sequences were obtained from PBMCs. This sequence originates from a man aged 45 to 65 in good health and CMV-seronegative. The chain recombines TRBV5-1 with TRBJ2-5; 8 nucleotides agree with TRBD2. This CDR3 reads CASSWGLVKFLETQYF. The CDR3 DNA reads TGCGCCAGCAGCTGGGGACTAGTGAAGTTTTTGGAGACCCAGTACTTC.